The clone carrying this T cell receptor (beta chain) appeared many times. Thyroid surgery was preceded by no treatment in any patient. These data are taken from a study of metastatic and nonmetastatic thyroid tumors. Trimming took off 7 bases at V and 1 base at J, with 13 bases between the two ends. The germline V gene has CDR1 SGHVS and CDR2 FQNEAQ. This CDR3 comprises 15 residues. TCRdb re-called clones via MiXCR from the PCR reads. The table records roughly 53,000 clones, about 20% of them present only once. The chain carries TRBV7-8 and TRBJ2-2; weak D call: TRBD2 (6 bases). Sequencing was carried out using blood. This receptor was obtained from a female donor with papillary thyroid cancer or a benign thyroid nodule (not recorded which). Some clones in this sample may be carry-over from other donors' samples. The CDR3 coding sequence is TGTGCCAGCACCCGCGGAGGGGAGAACACCGGGGAGCTGTTTTTT. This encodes CASTRGGENTGELFF.